Listed below are T cell receptor beta chains from one sample, sequenced in a study of shared clonotypes between healthy human individuals. Assay used: immunoSEQ multiplex PCR; TCRdb lists only in-frame clones, some missing. The sample holds 2 million or so clones, 90% to 95% seen once. Sample: naive CD4+ T cells sorted from blood. These receptors all come from a man younger than 35 in good health. Each CDR3 is given with its conserved first and last residue. A D gene is named only where the DNA matches it firmly. Clone sizes are given selectively: once, few, many, or a class where the clone is expanded.

j_call d_call clone_size v_call cdr3_nt cdr3_aa
TRBJ1-1 . . TRBV6-5 TGTGCCAGCAGTTACTCGACGGGGATACTCACTGAAGCTTTCTTT CASSYSTGILTEAFF
TRBJ2-7 TRBD1 . TRBV5-1 TGCGCCAGCAGCTCGAACAGGGGTGAGGACGAGCAGTACTTC CASSSNRGEDEQYF
TRBJ1-2 . . TRBV30 TGTGCCTGGAGTGTAGGGGCCAGCTCGATGGGTGGCTACACCTTC CAWSVGASSMGGYTF
TRBJ2-7 . . TRBV5-5 TGTGCCAGCAGCCGCGCTGACTACGAGCAGTACTTC CASSRADYEQYF
TRBJ2-5 TRBD1 . TRBV9 TGTGCCAGCAGCGCCTTCAGGGGGCCAGAGACCCAGTACTTC CASSAFRGPETQYF
TRBJ1-2 . . TRBV19 TGTGCCAGCGGGCCGGGGGGCGACTATGGCTACACCTTC CASGPGGDYGYTF
TRBJ2-7 . . TRBV28 TGTGCCAGCAGTCCTGGGGGGTACTCCTACGAGCAGTACTTC CASSPGGYSYEQYF
TRBJ2-7 TRBD2 . TRBV10-3 TGTGCCATCAGTGAGGCTAGCGGGCCGTCCTACGAGCAGTACTTC CAISEASGPSYEQYF
TRBJ1-1 TRBD1 . TRBV28 TGTGCCAGCAGTTCGGTCGGGACAGGGGGTGGACAAGCTTTCTTT CASSSVGTGGGQAFF
TRBJ2-7 . many TRBV7-9 TGTGCCAGCAGCGATCAACAGGGCCTCTACGAGCAGTACTTC CASSDQQGLYEQYF
TRBJ1-6 TRBD1 few TRBV19 TGTGCCAGTGCAGGGGGTAATTCACCCCTCCACTTT CASAGGNSPLHF
TRBJ2-5 . . TRBV27 TGTGCCAGCAGTTTGGAAGGTGGTCGGGAAGAGACCCAGTACTTC CASSLEGGREETQYF
TRBJ2-5 . . TRBV5-1 TGCGCCAGCAGCCCCCCGGGGGCGCAAGAGACCCAGTACTTC CASSPPGAQETQYF
TRBJ2-7 . . TRBV7-2 TGTGCCAGCAGCTTAGATGGCGGGAACTCCTACGAGCAGTACTTC CASSLDGGNSYEQYF
TRBJ2-5 . once TRBV30 TGTGCCTGGAGTGTTCTGGAGACCCAGTACTTC CAWSVLETQYF
TRBJ2-7 . . TRBV28 TGTGCCAGCAGTTTTGCAGGGGGAGGGAACTACGAGCAGTACTTC CASSFAGGGNYEQYF
TRBJ1-5 . once TRBV5-6 TGTGCCAGCAGCCGGGCGGGCGGCGGTCAGCCCCAGCATTTT CASSRAGGGQPQHF
TRBJ2-3 TRBD2 . TRBV6-5 TGTGCCAGCAGTTACTTGGGCGGGAGTGAGCAGTATTTT CASSYLGGSEQYF
TRBJ2-7 . once TRBV7-9 TGTGCCAGCAGCCTTGCCGGGACTTTAACTTACGAGCAGTACTTC CASSLAGTLTYEQYF
TRBJ1-6 TRBD1 . TRBV5-6 TGTGCCAGCAGTCGGGACAGGGGGCTTTTTAATTCACCCCTCCACTTT CASSRDRGLFNSPLHF
TRBJ2-7 TRBD1 . TRBV6-1 TGTGCCAGCAGCGGGACAGGGTACTCCTACGAGCAGTACTTC CASSGTGYSYEQYF
TRBJ2-1 TRBD2 . TRBV2 TGTGCCAGCAGTAGACTAGCGGGGAAGTTCTTC CASSRLAGKFF
TRBJ2-2 TRBD1 . TRBV5-1 TGCGCCAGCAGCCCACCCGGGACAGGAAACACCGGGGAGCTGTTTTTT CASSPPGTGNTGELFF
TRBJ1-2 . . TRBV13 TGTGCCAGCAGCACTTGGACTGGATTACAGGGAAGACCTCATCTATATGGCTACACCTTC CASSTWTGLQGRPHLYGYTF
TRBJ2-5 . . TRBV6-6 TGTGCCAGCAGTTACCGGTTCCAAGAGACCCAGTACTTC CASSYRFQETQYF
TRBJ2-1 TRBD1 once TRBV7-2 TGTGCCAGCGAGGGGGCCGAGCTCAATGAGCAGTTCTTC CASEGAELNEQFF
TRBJ1-2 . . TRBV30 TGTGCCTGGAGTGTACGGGGGTTTAACTATGGCTACACCTTC CAWSVRGFNYGYTF
TRBJ1-2 . . TRBV6-5 TGTGCCAGCAGGGAGGACAGCCTGAACTATGGCTACACCTTC CASREDSLNYGYTF